This T cell receptor (beta chain) was recovered during a study of blood T cell repertoires in COVID-19 (dated by TCRdb to the early 2020s). In the study overall: Samples covering the acute and convalescent phases of COVID-19 were provided by collaborators in the United States, Italy and Spain. The prospective study material was composed of cDNA or gDNA derived from T cells, B-cell-depleted T cells, or PBMCs. Subjects who had been exposed to COVID-19, were actively infected with it, or had recovered from it provided the deeply sampled blood TCRbeta repertoires that made up the dataset. A freely available public database, intended as a resource for researchers studying the immune response to SARS-CoV-2, is where the repertoires were released. Samples came from the ongoing ImmuneRACE study (first 160 participants) plus 1,254 subjects from 6 global collaborators. Sample metadata almost always included a de-identified subject ID, COVID-19 status, age in years and sex. Where available, HLA class I and class II types were taken from metadata supplied by the sample provider and were not determined by assay-based typing.

TCRbeta CDR3 regions were amplified from genomic DNA using the immunoSEQ Assay, a bias-controlled multiplex PCR. The authors' analysis ran thus. The number of nucleated cells in each sample was estimated from the amplification of reference gene primers within the assay. To quantify the absolute abundance of each unique TCRbeta CDR3 rearrangement, sequence reads were collapsed and filtered. For each sample, productive Simpson clonality was calculated by taking the square root of Simpson's diversity index across productive rearrangements. Held by TCRdb, this immuneACCESS table contains in-frame sequences only and omits some clones. Under half of the omission traces to an unresolved V gene where checked; the cause of the rest is unknown. V and J calls and clone size are given by that table; D and trimming were obtained from the DNA. The sample table shows about 200,000 clones, and roughly 84% are seen once. The ten biggest clones cover 3% to 3.5% of the sample.

Looking up the germline V gene yields CDR1 SGHRS and CDR2 YFSETQ. The CDR3 runs 12 residues from the cysteine to the phenylalanine. Only the CDR3 DNA is retained, 36 bases long and in frame from the first base. V and J are truncated by 5 bases and 3 bases respectively, leaving an intervening sequence of 8 bases. Comments on this clone: The antigen it recognizes is unknown. No much larger clonotype is one base removed from it; base qualities were not supplied.

Enrolling through a virtual design, the prospective study's participants ranged in age from roughly 18 to 89 years and lived across 20 to 30 United States geographic areas. Cohort assignment in the prospective study relied on participant-reported clinical history from a screening survey and a study questionnaire. Exposed participants had been in contact with someone with a PCR-confirmed or clinician-diagnosed COVID-19 case within 2 weeks of study entry. In the prospective study, whole blood, serum and a nasopharyngeal or oropharyngeal swab were collected from each participant by mobile phlebotomists. Additional blood draws and questionnaires over an approximately 2-month period could optionally be provided by prospective study participants. Before DNA extraction, blood samples from the prospective study were shipped at room temperature or frozen. The investigation overall reported the following: How much clinical and demographic metadata was included differed by source and by participant, and the metadata was provided uncurated.

The receptor comes from a woman in her twenties or thirties who had been exposed to COVID-19. The sample taken for sequencing was PBMCs or T cells enriched from blood (not recorded which). The sequence links TRBV5-1 to TRBJ1-1; no confident D gene assignment can be made. The CDR3 has the sequence CASSLRDTEAFF. The DNA reads as follows: TGCGCCAGCAGTCTCCGGGACACTGAAGCTTTCTTT.